These T cell receptor beta chains were read from a single sample in a study of blood T cell repertoires in COVID-19. Sequenced by immunoSEQ multiplex PCR; TCRdb stores in-frame clones only, minus some. The repertoire holds approximately 74,000 clones, with around nine tenths as singletons. Sequencing input: peripheral blood. The receptor source for this set is a woman aged 55 to 70 with acute or convalescent COVID-19. CDR3s include the opening cysteine and the closing phenylalanine or tryptophan. The D gene is left open where the match is weak.

>TRBJ2-7|TRBD2|TRBV4-3
CASSQETSGVPSYEQYF
TGCGCCAGCAGCCAAGAAACTAGCGGGGTCCCTTCCTACGAGCAGTACTTC
>TRBJ1-4|TRBD1|TRBV7-8
CASSNAGTGYEKLFF
TGTGCCAGCAGCAACGCCGGGACAGGGTATGAAAAACTGTTTTTT
>TRBJ2-1|NA|TRBV10-3
CAISERGSYNEQFF
TGTGCCATCAGTGAGCGGGGATCCTACAATGAGCAGTTCTTC
>TRBJ2-1|TRBD1|TRBV23-1
CASSQPDRGHNEQFF
TGCGCCAGCAGTCAACCGGACAGGGGGCACAATGAGCAGTTCTTC
>TRBJ2-1|TRBD2|TRBV5-4
CASSLKGSGGADEQFF
TGTGCCAGCAGCTTGAAAGGGAGCGGGGGGGCAGATGAGCAGTTCTTC
>TRBJ2-2|TRBD1|TRBV6-2/TRBV6-3
CASSKGTGTGGTGELFF
TGTGCCAGCAGTAAGGGGACCGGGACAGGGGGGACCGGGGAGCTGTTTTTT
>TRBJ1-6|TRBD1|TRBV7-9
CASSYHRGVGSYNSPLHF
TGTGCCAGCAGCTATCACAGGGGAGTGGGGTCCTATAATTCACCCCTCCACTTT
>TRBJ2-7|TRBD1|TRBV11-2
CATTPAGGQGIHEQYF
TGTGCCACCACCCCCGCAGGGGGACAGGGTATCCACGAGCAGTACTTC
>TRBJ2-7|NA|TRBV7-2
CASSLDSSYEQYF
TGTGCCAGCAGCTTAGACAGCTCCTACGAGCAGTACTTC
>TRBJ1-4|NA|TRBV7-2
CASSLVRGWNEKLFF
TGTGCCAGCAGCTTAGTAAGAGGGTGGAATGAAAAACTGTTTTTT
>TRBJ2-1|TRBD2|TRBV5-1
CASKLLAGVNEQFF
TGCGCCAGCAAGTTGCTAGCGGGAGTCAATGAGCAGTTCTTC
>TRBJ1-5|NA|TRBV19
CASSTIQGALQPQHF
TGTGCCAGTAGCACCATACAGGGCGCCTTACAGCCCCAGCATTTT
>TRBJ1-6|NA|TRBV4-2
CASSQDEGDVQDSPLHF
TGTGCCAGCAGCCAAGATGAAGGGGATGTACAAGATTCACCCCTCCACTTT
>TRBJ2-2|NA|TRBV6-1
CASIPDWSGELFF
TGTGCCAGCATCCCAGATTGGTCCGGGGAGCTGTTTTTT
>TRBJ2-1|TRBD2|TRBV20-1
CSASPSGRSYNEQFF
TGCAGTGCCAGTCCCAGCGGGAGGTCTTACAATGAGCAGTTCTTC
>TRBJ1-3|NA|TRBV9
CASSPGTKAGNTIYF
TGTGCCAGCAGCCCTGGGACAAAGGCTGGAAACACCATATATTTT
>TRBJ1-1|NA|TRBV27
CASSHPGTEAFF
TGTGCCAGCAGCCACCCAGGAACTGAAGCTTTCTTT
>TRBJ1-4|NA|TRBV6-4
CASRRNPNEKLFF
TGTGCCAGCAGGAGGAATCCTAATGAAAAACTGTTTTTT
>TRBJ2-6|NA|TRBV28
CASSPLRGSIRSGANVLTF
TGTGCCAGCAGCCCCTTGAGGGGGAGCATAAGGTCTGGGGCCAACGTCCTGACTTTC
>TRBJ2-3|NA|TRBV11-2
CASSMDSLTDTQYF
TGTGCCAGCAGCATGGACAGCCTGACAGATACGCAGTATTTT
>TRBJ2-2|NA|TRBV5-1
CASSESSENTGELFF
TGCGCCAGCAGTGAAAGTAGCGAAAACACCGGGGAGCTGTTTTTT
>TRBJ1-1|NA|TRBV18
CASSLDWNTEAFF
TGTGCCAGCTCACTAGACTGGAACACTGAAGCTTTCTTT
>TRBJ2-2|NA|TRBV9
CASSASGLMNTGELFF
TGTGCCAGCAGCGCCTCGGGACTGATGAACACCGGGGAGCTGTTTTTT